This TCR beta chain derives from a study of blood T cell repertoires in COVID-19. Study as a whole: The study drew acute and convalescent COVID-19 samples from the United States, Italy and Spain.

Method: immunoSEQ multiplex PCR; TCRdb's copy keeps in-frame clones and lacks some. The sample consists of 240,000 or so clones, roughly 90% of them appearing once. This CDR3 region has 16 residues. Germline CDR1 is SGHTA and CDR2 is FQGNSA. J was trimmed by 1 base and V by 2 bases; bases with no gene match: 4. Specimen: peripheral blood. The chain links TRBV7-2 to TRBJ2-2; 7 bases map to TRBD2. The source of this sequence is a man aged 55-75 years with acute or convalescent COVID-19. The CDR3 here is CASSLFGGRNTGELFF. The CDR3 coding sequence is TGTGCCAGCAGCTTATTTGGCGGGAGGAACACCGGGGAGCTGTTTTTT. Drawing the rest from reference TRBV7-2 and TRBJ2-2, the complete variable domain is GAGVSQSPSNKVTEKGKDVELRCDPISGHTALYWYRQSLGQGLEFLIYFQGNSAPDKSGLPSDRFSAERTGGSVSTLTIQRTQQEDSAVYLCASSLFGGRNTGELFFGEGSRLTVL.